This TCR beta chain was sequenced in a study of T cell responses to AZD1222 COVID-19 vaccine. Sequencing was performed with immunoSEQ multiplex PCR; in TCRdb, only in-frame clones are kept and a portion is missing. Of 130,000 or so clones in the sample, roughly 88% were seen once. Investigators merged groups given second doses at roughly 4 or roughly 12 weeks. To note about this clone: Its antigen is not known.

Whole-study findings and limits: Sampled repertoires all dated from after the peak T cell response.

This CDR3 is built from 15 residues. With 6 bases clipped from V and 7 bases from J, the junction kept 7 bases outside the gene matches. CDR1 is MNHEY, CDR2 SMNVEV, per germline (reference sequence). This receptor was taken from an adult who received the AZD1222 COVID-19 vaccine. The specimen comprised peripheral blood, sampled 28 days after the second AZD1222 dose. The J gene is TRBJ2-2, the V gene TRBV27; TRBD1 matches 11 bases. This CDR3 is CASRGQGARVGELFF. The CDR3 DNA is TGTGCCAGCAGAGGACAGGGGGCTCGTGTCGGGGAGCTGTTTTTT.